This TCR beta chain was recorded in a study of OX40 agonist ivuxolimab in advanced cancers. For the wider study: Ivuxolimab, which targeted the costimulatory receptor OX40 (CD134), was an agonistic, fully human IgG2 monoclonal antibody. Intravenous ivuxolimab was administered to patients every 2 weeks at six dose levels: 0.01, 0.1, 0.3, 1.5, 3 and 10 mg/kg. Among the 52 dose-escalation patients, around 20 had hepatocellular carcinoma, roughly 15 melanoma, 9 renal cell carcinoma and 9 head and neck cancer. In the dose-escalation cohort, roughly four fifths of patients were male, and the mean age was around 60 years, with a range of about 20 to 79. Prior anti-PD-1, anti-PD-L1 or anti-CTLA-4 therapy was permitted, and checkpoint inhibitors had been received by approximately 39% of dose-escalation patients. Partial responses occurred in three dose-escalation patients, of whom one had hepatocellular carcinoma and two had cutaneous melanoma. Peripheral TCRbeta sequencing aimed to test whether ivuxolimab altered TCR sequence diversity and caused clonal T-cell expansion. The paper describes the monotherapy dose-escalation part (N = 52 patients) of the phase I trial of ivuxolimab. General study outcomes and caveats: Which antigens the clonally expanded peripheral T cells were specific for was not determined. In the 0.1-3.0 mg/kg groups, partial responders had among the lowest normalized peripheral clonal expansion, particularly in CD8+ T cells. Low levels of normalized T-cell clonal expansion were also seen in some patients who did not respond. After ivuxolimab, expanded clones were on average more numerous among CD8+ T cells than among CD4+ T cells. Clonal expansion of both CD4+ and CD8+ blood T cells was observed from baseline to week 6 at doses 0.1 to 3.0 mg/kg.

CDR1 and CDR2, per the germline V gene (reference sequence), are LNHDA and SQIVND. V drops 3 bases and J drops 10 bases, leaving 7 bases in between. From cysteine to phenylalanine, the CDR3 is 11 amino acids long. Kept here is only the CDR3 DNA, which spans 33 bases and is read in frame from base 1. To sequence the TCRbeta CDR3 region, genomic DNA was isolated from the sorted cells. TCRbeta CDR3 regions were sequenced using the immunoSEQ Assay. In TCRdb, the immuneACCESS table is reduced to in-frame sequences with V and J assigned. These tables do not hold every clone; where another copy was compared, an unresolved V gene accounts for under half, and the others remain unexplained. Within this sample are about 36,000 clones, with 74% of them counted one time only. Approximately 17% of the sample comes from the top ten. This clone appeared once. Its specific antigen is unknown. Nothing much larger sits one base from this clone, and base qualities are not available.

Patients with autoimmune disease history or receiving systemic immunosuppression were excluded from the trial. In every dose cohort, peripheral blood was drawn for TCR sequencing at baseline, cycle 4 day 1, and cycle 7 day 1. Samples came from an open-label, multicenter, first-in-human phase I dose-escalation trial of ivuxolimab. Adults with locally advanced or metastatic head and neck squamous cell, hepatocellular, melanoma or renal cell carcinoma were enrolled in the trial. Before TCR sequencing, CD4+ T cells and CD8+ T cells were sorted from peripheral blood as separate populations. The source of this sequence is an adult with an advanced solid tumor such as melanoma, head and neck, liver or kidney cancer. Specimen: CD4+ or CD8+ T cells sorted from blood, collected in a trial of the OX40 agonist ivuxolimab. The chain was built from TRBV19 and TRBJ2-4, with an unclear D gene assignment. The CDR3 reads CASSMMTIQYF. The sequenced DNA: TGTGCCAGTAGTATGATGACAATTCAGTACTTC.